The clone carrying this T cell receptor beta chain showed up many times. Its antigen is unidentified. TCRdb processed the 5' RACE reads anew with MiXCR; each CDR3 protein has one entry. In the table there are 150,000 to 200,000 distinct CDR3 sequences, approximately 18% of which are singletons. This record comes from a study of CD8 T cells in ankylosing spondylitis. Study results and caveats: Disease-linked clones reportedly showed significant enrichment in matched ankylosing spondylitis synovial fluid. Earlier reports found some motif variants in synovial fluid and blood in reactive arthritis. Clones linked to disease, bearing a CD8+ phenotype, were relatively rare in peripheral blood. Seemingly characteristic of ankylosing spondylitis blood was a TCR beta motif consisting of several highly homologous variants.

The germline gives CDR1 MNHEY, CDR2 SVGEGT. This CDR3 spans 15 amino acids. The germline V and J ends were trimmed by 5 bases and 6 bases, with 16 bases remaining between them. The V and J genes are TRBV6-2 or TRBV6-3 and TRBJ2-2; maybe TRBD1 (6 bases). What was sequenced was blood, either unsorted or a sorted T cell fraction (not recorded which). This clonotype originated in a male donor aged 5 to 30 with ankylosing spondylitis or in good health (not recorded which). This CDR3 is CASSGNRVGAGELFF. CDR3 DNA sequence: TGTGCCAGCAGTGGGAACAGGGTAGGAGCCGGGGAGCTGTTTTTT.